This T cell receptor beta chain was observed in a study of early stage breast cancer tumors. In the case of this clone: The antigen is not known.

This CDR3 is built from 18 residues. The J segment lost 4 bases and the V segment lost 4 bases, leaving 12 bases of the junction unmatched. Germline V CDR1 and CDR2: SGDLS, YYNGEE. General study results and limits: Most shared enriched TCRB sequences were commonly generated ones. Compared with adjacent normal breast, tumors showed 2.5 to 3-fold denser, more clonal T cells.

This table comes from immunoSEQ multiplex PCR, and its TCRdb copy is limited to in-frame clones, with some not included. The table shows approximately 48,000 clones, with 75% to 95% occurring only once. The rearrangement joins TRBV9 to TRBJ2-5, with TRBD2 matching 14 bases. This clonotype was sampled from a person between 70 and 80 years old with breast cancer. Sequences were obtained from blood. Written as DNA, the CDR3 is TGTGCCAGCAGCCCAAGAAGACTAGCGGGGGGGCTAGGAGAGACCCAGTACTTC. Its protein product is CASSPRRLAGGLGETQYF.